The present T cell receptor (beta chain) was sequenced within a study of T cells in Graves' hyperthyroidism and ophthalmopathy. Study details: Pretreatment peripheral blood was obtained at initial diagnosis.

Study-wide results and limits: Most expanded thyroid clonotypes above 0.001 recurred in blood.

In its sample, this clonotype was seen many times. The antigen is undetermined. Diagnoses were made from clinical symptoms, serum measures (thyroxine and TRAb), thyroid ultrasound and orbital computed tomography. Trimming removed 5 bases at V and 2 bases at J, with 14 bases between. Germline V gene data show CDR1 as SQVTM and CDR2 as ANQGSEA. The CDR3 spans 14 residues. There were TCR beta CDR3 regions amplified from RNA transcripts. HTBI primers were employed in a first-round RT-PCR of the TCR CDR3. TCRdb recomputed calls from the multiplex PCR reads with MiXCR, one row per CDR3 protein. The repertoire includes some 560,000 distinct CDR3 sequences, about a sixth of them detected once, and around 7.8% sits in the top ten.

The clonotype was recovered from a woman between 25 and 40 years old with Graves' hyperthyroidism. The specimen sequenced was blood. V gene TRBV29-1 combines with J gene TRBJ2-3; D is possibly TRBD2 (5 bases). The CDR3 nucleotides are TGCAGCGTTTTGCGGAGCGGATACACAGATACGCAGTATTTT. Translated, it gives CSVLRSGYTDTQYF.